Listed here are 27 T cell receptor beta chains from one sample, sequenced in a study of identical twins. TCRdb redid the calling of the 5' RACE reads with MiXCR, one entry per CDR3 protein. The sample consists of about 470,000 distinct CDR3 sequences, more than 20% of them appearing once. These data also featured in a second study, about T cells expressing NK-cell markers.

The sequencing sample was made of CD4+ T cells sorted from blood. The source of these receptors is a woman aged 18-30 years in good health.

Only a few counts were recorded for this clonotype. This chain links TRBV6-1 with TRBJ2-7, with 8 bases lining up with TRBD1. Per the germline V gene, CDR1 is MNHNS and CDR2 is SASEGT. The CDR3 loop spans 14 amino acids. V trimming: 6 bases; J trimming: 8 bases; junction bases outside the gene matches: 12. The CDR3 coding sequence is TGTGCCAGCAGCCTGACAGGGGCCGTAATCCAGCAGTACTTC. Its translation: CASSLTGAVIQQYF.

This clonotype was seen only a few times. The rearrangement joins TRBV9 to TRBJ1-6, with D uncertain. The germline CDR1 and CDR2 sequences are SGDLS and YYNGEE. The CDR3 contains 14 residues. With 0 bases removed from V and 7 bases from J, the gap between germline ends came to 8 bases. The CDR3 DNA reads as TGTGCCAGCAGCGTAGAAAATTGGAATTCACCCCTCCACTTT. It codes for CASSVENWNSPLHF.

This clonotype was seen a handful of times. This chain uses TRBV12-3 or TRBV12-4 with TRBJ2-5, with D perhaps TRBD1 or TRBD2 (5 bases each). The CDR3 extends over 12 amino acids. The V end was cut by 6 bases, the J end by 6 bases, with 11 bases between. CDR3 bases: TGTGCCAGCAGCTCAGAGGGGAAGACCCAGTACTTC. Its translation is CASSSEGKTQYF.

This sequence joins TRBV29-1 and TRBJ2-3; no firm D call. V lost 0 bases to trimming and J lost 2 bases, with 15 bases between them. The CDR3 covers 16 residues. Germline assignment: CDR1 SQVTM and CDR2 ANQGSEA. The CDR3 loop is CSVEDRFATSTDTQYF. The CDR3 DNA sequence: TGCAGCGTTGAAGACAGATTTGCCACTTCCACAGATACGCAGTATTTT.

This clonotype was picked up a small number of times. The CDR3 DNA follows: TGCAGTGCTAGTGCCACCGCCCTAGAAACCCAGTACTTC. The encoded protein is CSASATALETQYF. The V and J genes are TRBV20-1 and TRBJ2-5; D is unclear. V lost 3 bases and J 8 bases, leaving 16 bases between the germline ends. There are 13 residues in the CDR3. From germline, CDR1 is DFQATT and CDR2 SNEGSKA (reference sequence).

The gene calls are TRBV12-3 or TRBV12-4 and TRBJ2-3; possibly TRBD2 for D (7 bases). The CDR3 consists of 15 residues. V was trimmed by 5 bases and J by 0 bases, leaving 12 bases between them. Here the CDR3 reads CASSPGGRSTDTQYF. The CDR3, as DNA: TGTGCCAGCAGTCCGGGGGGCCGTAGCACAGATACGCAGTATTTT.

The chain links TRBV3-1 to TRBJ2-1; possible D gene TRBD2, 5 bases. V was trimmed by 4 bases and J by 8 bases, leaving 12 bases between them. The CDR3 is 13 amino acids. Germline assignment: CDR1 LGHDT and CDR2 YNNKEL (reference sequence). The CDR3 loop is CASSPKLGHEQFF. CDR3 DNA: TGTGCCAGCAGCCCGAAACTAGGGCATGAGCAGTTCTTC.

CDR3: CSVGQQQETQYF. CDR3 coding DNA: TGCAGCGTGGGACAGCAGCAAGAGACCCAGTACTTC. The chain combines TRBV29-1 with TRBJ2-5; 7 nucleotides match TRBD1. The CDR3 is 12 amino acids. The V and J ends lost 6 bases and 2 bases, in that order; junction bases with no gene match: 3. Germline V gives CDR1 SQVTM, CDR2 ANQGSEA.

The genes are TRBV6-7 and TRBJ2-3; the D is unclear. TRBV6-7 is noted as an ORF with a role that remains uncertain. The ends were cut back, 0 bases at V and 0 bases at J, with 19 bases in the middle. The CDR3 consists of 19 residues. For the CDR3, the DNA is TGTGCCAGCAGTTACTCGCTCCTCGGTGGGCCCGCTAGCACAGATACGCAGTATTTT. Amino acid sequence: CASSYSLLGGPASTDTQYF.

This chain joins TRBV12-3 or TRBV12-4 and TRBJ2-5; D is perhaps TRBD1 (6 bases). There are 15 residues in the CDR3. Trimming removed 2 bases from V and 0 bases from J, with 10 bases in between. Written as DNA, the CDR3 is TGTGCCAGCAGTTTAACAGGGTCATACCAAGAGACCCAGTACTTC. It translates to CASSLTGSYQETQYF.

CDR3 residues: CSARAPQTDTQYF. The CDR3, as DNA: TGCAGTGCTAGAGCTCCCCAAACAGATACGCAGTATTTT. This chain uses TRBV20-1 with TRBJ2-3, with unresolved D. This CDR3 region has 13 residues. Germline values: CDR1 DFQATT, CDR2 SNEGSKA (reference sequence). Trimming shortened V by 1 base and J by 3 bases, and 8 bases separated the two germline ends.

This chain links TRBV2 with TRBJ2-1, with 8 bases matching TRBD2. Per germline, CDR1 SNHLY and CDR2 FYNNEI. CDR3 length: 16 amino acids. After removal of 6 bases from V and 0 bases from J, the junction contained 7 bases not matched to a gene. CDR3 DNA: TGTGCCAGCAGGGACTTAGCGGGGAGCTCCTACAATGAGCAGTTCTTC. It yields the protein CASRDLAGSSYNEQFF.

The sample holds many counts of this clonotype. In DNA, the CDR3 is TGCAGCGTTGAAGCCCCCTACGAGCAGTACTTC. Its protein is CSVEAPYEQYF. The rearrangement joins TRBV29-1 to TRBJ2-7; no reliable D call. The V gene lost 1 base and the J gene lost 2 bases, with 3 bases spanning the gap. Germline loops: CDR1 SQVTM, CDR2 ANQGSEA. The CDR3 has 11 amino acids.

The chain uses TRBV20-1 and TRBJ2-1; TRBD2 agrees at 8 bases. The V gene's germline CDR1 is DFQATT and CDR2 SNEGSKA (reference sequence). This CDR3 has 14 amino acids. V lost 5 bases, J lost 6 bases, and 9 bases stayed unmatched. DNA for the CDR3: TGCAGTGCTTCTACTAGCGGCTTTACCAATGAGCAGTTCTTC. As protein: CSASTSGFTNEQFF.

V and J are TRBV6-5 and TRBJ2-7; TRBD1 might be the D (6 bases). From germline, CDR1 is MNHEY and CDR2 SVGAGI. This CDR3 contains 16 residues. Trimming stripped 3 bases from V and 2 bases from J, with 17 bases between. The CDR3 loop is CASSYSAGTPTYEQYF. DNA of the CDR3: TGTGCCAGCAGTTATTCGGCCGGGACACCGACCTACGAGCAGTACTTC.

The V and J genes are TRBV29-1 and TRBJ1-2; D not certain. CDR3 length equals 10 residues. CDR1 is SQVTM and CDR2 is ANQGSEA in the germline V gene. V gave up 6 bases and J gave up 9 bases, with 11 bases separating them. CDR3 coding DNA: TGCAGCGTCGGCGACCAGAGCTACACCTTC. This encodes CSVGDQSYTF.

The gene calls are TRBV10-3 and TRBJ2-7, with D possibly being TRBD1 or TRBD2 (5 bases each). CDR3 length equals 14 residues. Trimming removed 3 bases from V and 2 bases from J, with 11 bases in between. The V gene's germline CDR1 is ENHRY and CDR2 SYGVKD. CDR3 amino acids: CAISDQGRTYEQYF. CDR3 in DNA: TGTGCCATCAGTGATCAGGGACGGACCTACGAGCAGTACTTC.

This clonotype has just a few counts. The rearrangement links TRBV6-5 to TRBJ2-7, with D uncertain. CDR1 is MNHEY, CDR2 SVGAGI, per germline. V was shortened by 4 bases and J by 6 bases, with 13 bases between the two germline ends. This CDR3 contains 13 residues. DNA for the CDR3: TGTGCCAGCAGTTCCCCATGGGTTCGCGAGCAGTACTTC. This codes for CASSSPWVREQYF.

This clonotype showed up just a few times. The rearrangement joins TRBV20-1 to TRBJ2-2, with 7 bases that match TRBD2. The CDR3 is made up of 14 amino acids. The junction had 3 bases not matched to a gene; V was cut back by 3 bases and J by 2 bases. CDR1 is DFQATT and CDR2 is SNEGSKA in the germline V gene (reference sequence). In DNA form, the CDR3 reads TGCAGTGCTAGGGCTAGCGGAAACACCGGGGAGCTGTTTTTT. Translated: CSARASGNTGELFF.

In its sample, this clonotype was seen a few times. The gene calls are TRBV12-3 or TRBV12-4 and TRBJ2-5, with 8 bases identical to TRBD2. This CDR3 contains 16 residues. The ends lost 6 bases at V and 5 bases at J; junction bases unmatched: 14. The CDR3 region has the DNA TGTGCCAGCAGGCCTGGGAACGGGGGGGCCTGGGAGACCCAGTACTTC. Its protein product is CASRPGNGGAWETQYF.

The J gene is TRBJ1-5, the V gene TRBV12-3 or TRBV12-4, with 10 bases lining up with TRBD1. The CDR3 loop spans 14 amino acids. J lost 7 bases, V lost 1 base, and 1 base had no gene match. In DNA, the CDR3 is TGTGCCAGCAGTTTAGGGGACAGGGGCCAGCCCCAGCATTTT. Its translation: CASSLGDRGQPQHF.

The chain carries TRBV20-1 and TRBJ1-4, with 8 bases matching TRBD1. CDR1 is DFQATT, CDR2 SNEGSKA, per germline (reference sequence). The CDR3 runs 12 residues. The CDR3: CGQGQNNEKLFF. The CDR3 DNA sequence: TGCGGACAGGGACAGAATAATGAAAAACTGTTTTTT.

This clonotype was seen a handful of times. The chain has TRBV6-1 and TRBJ1-6, with a possible D match to TRBD1 (5 bases). The CDR3 sequence is 15 residues long. The germline gives CDR1 MNHNS, CDR2 SASEGT. Trimming left V 0 bases short and J 7 bases short, with 10 bases between. CDR3 nucleotides: TGTGCCAGCAGTGAAGCGCGGGCAGGGAATTCACCCCTCCACTTT. The encoded protein is CASSEARAGNSPLHF.

The CDR3: CASSPRLSEAFF. The CDR3 region has the DNA TGTGCCAGCAGCCCGCGCTTATCGGAAGCTTTCTTT. V gene TRBV7-9 combines with J gene TRBJ1-1, with no clear D. The CDR3 has 12 amino acids. V was trimmed by 5 bases and J by 8 bases, leaving 12 bases between them. Germline V lookup: CDR1 SEHNR, CDR2 FQNEAQ (reference sequence). Full variable domain (rest looked up from reference TRBV7-9 and TRBJ1-1): DTGVSQNPRHKITKRGQNVTFRCDPISEHNRLYWYRQTLGQGPEFLTYFQNEAQLEKSRLLSDRFSAERPKGSFSTLEIQRTEQGDSAMYLCASSPRLSEAFFGQGTRLTVV.

This clonotype was observed a handful of times. The chain combines TRBV5-6 with TRBJ2-1, with 8 bases matching TRBD2. V lost 0 bases, J lost 4 bases, and 12 bases stayed unmatched. Germline V gives CDR1 SGHDT, CDR2 YYEEEE. This CDR3 region has 18 residues. CDR3 protein: CASSLGILGTSGYNEQFF. In nucleotides, the CDR3 is TGTGCCAGCAGCTTGGGTATTTTAGGGACTAGTGGGTACAATGAGCAGTTCTTC. Full variable domain (rest looked up from reference TRBV5-6 and TRBJ2-1): DAGVTQSPTHLIKTRGQQVTLRCSPKSGHDTVSWYQQALGQGPQFIFQYYEEEERQRGNFPDRFSGHQFPNYSSELNVNALLLGDSALYLCASSLGILGTSGYNEQFFGPGTRLTVL.

The CDR3 spells CASSFRTASNTGELFF. Here the CDR3 DNA reads TGTGCCAGCAGCTTTAGGACGGCCTCGAACACCGGGGAGCTGTTTTTT. The V and J genes are TRBV7-8 and TRBJ2-2; the D is unclear. The germline gives CDR1 SGHVS, CDR2 FQNEAQ. The CDR3 covers 16 residues. With 3 bases removed from V and 0 bases from J, the gap between germline ends came to 11 bases.

The chain's CDR3 is CSAREGAGGVETQYF. Written as DNA, the CDR3 is TGCAGTGCTAGAGAGGGCGCGGGAGGGGTAGAGACCCAGTACTTC. This chain joins TRBV20-1 and TRBJ2-5; 9 nucleotides line up with TRBD2. J lost 4 bases, V lost 0 bases, and 6 bases had no gene match. The CDR3 length is 15 residues. In germline, CDR1 is DFQATT, CDR2 SNEGSKA (reference sequence).